This T cell receptor beta chain stems from a study of blood T cell repertoires in COVID-19. Whole-study context: COVID-19 samples from acute and convalescent phases originated in the United States, Italy and Spain. T cells, B-cell-depleted T cells, or PBMCs provided the cDNA or gDNA that served as material.

In the original workflow: Cell counts per sample came from amplifying reference gene primers. The protocol was immunoSEQ multiplex PCR, while the TCRdb copy is restricted to in-frame clones and leaves out a portion. V and J calls and clone size come straight from that table; D and trimming were deduced from the DNA. The table has 200,000 to 250,000 clones, around 90% seen once. Enrolment of Seattle patients took place during active infection, and they were followed longitudinally. V gave up 4 bases and J gave up 3 bases, with 23 bases separating them. CDR1 MDHEN and CDR2 SYDVKM come from the germline V gene. This CDR3 region has 18 residues.

Sequences were obtained from peripheral blood. This chain joins TRBV28 and TRBJ2-3, with TRBD2 as a possible D gene (5 bases). The source is a man under 40 with COVID-19, enrolled during active disease. This chain's CDR3 is CASSSAGLVYSLTDTQYF. In DNA, the CDR3 is TGTGCCAGCAGTTCGGCGGGCCTCGTCTATTCCCTGACAGATACGCAGTATTTT.